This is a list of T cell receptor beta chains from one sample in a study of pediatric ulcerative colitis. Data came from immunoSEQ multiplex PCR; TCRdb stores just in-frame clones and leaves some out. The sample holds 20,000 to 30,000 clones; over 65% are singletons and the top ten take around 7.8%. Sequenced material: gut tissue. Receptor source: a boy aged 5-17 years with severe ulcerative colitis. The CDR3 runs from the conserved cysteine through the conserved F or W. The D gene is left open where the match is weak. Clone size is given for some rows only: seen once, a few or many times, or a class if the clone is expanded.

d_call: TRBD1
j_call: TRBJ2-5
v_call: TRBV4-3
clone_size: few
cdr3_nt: TGCGCCAGCAGCCTGGGACAGGGGACCCCCGAGACCCAGTACTTC
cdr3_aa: CASSLGQGTPETQYF

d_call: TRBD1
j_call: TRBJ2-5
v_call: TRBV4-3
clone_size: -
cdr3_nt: TGCGCCAGCAGCCAGACAGGGCGAGAGACCCAGTACTTC
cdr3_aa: CASSQTGRETQYF

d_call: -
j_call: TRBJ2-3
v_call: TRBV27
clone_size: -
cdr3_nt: TGTGCCAGCAGTTTGAGGAGTAGCACAGATACGCAGTATTTT
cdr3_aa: CASSLRSSTDTQYF

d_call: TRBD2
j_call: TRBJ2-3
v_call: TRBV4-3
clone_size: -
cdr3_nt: TGCGCCAGCAGCCAAGATTATGGACTAGCGGGAGGAGATACGCAGTATTTT
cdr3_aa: CASSQDYGLAGGDTQYF

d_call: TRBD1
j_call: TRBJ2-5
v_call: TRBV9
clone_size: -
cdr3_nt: TGTGCCAGCAGCGTAGCGGGACAGGGGGGTTACCAAGAGACCCAGTACTTC
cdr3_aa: CASSVAGQGGYQETQYF

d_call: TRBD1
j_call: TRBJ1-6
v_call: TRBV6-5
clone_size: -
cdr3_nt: TGTGCCAGCAGTTGGGACCAAGGGGGCATGCCCCTCCACTTT
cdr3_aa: CASSWDQGGMPLHF

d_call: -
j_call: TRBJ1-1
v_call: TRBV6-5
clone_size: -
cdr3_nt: TGTGCCAGCAGTCCCGACGGGGGCGCGTACACTGAAGCTTTCTTT
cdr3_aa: CASSPDGGAYTEAFF

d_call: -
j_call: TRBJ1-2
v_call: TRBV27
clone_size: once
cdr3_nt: TGTGCCAGCAGGCCAGCCCGGGATGCAAGATCCTATGGCTACACCTTC
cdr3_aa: CASRPARDARSYGYTF

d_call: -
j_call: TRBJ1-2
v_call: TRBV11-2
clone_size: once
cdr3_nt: TGTGCCAGCAGCTTACAGCAGGGCCCCTATGGCTACACCTTC
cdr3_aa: CASSLQQGPYGYTF

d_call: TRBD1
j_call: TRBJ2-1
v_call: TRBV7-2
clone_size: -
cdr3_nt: TGTGCCAGCAGCTTAAGGGGGCGCGTCCCCAACTACAATGAGCAGTTCTTC
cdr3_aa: CASSLRGRVPNYNEQFF

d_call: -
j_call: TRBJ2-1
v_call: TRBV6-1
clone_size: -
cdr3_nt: TGTGCCAGCAGTGAAGACCTGGCTTCCTACAATGAGCAGTTCTTC
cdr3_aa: CASSEDLASYNEQFF

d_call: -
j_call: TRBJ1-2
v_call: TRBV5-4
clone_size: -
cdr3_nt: TGTGCCAGCAGCTTGGACCACAGCGCCCCGTGGAGCTACACCTTC
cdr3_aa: CASSLDHSAPWSYTF

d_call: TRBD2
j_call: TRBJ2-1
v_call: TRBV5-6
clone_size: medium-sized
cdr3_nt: TGTGCCAGCAGCTTGGCGCCTAGCGGAGTAAATGAGCAGTTCTTC
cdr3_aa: CASSLAPSGVNEQFF

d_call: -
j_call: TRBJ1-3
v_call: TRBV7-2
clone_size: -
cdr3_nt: TGTGCCAGCAGCTTGGCCGGGACGTCCGGAAACACCATATATTTT
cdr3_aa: CASSLAGTSGNTIYF

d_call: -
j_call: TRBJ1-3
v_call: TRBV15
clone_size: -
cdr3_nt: TGTGCCACCAGCAGAGATAGAGGACATTGGCCTGGAAACACCATATATTTT
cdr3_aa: CATSRDRGHWPGNTIYF

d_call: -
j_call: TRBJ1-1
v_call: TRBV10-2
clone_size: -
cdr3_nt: TGCGCCAGCACGGGCAGCCTGAACACTGAAGCTTTCTTT
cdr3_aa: CASTGSLNTEAFF

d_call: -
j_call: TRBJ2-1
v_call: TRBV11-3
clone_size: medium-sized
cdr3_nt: TGTGCCAGCAGCTTAGATCGAGGTAGCCAGTACAATGAGCAGTTCTTC
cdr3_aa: CASSLDRGSQYNEQFF

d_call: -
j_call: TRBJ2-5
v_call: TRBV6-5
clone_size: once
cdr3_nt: TGTGCCAGCAGTGAAGCGGAAAAAGAGACCCAGTACTTC
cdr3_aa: CASSEAEKETQYF

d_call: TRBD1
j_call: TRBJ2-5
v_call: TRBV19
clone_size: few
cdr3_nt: TGTGCCAGTAGTATCGGGACAGGGCTTTTCCAAGAGACCCAGTACTTC
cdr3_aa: CASSIGTGLFQETQYF

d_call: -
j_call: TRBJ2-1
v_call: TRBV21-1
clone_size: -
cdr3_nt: TGTGCCAGCAGCAAAAGGCGACAGGGTCGGTACAATGAGCAGTTCTTC
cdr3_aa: CASSKRRQGRYNEQFF

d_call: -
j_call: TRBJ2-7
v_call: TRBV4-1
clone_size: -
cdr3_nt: TGCGCCAGCAGCCAAGATTTGTGGGCAGACTCCTACGAGCAGTACTTC
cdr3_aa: CASSQDLWADSYEQYF

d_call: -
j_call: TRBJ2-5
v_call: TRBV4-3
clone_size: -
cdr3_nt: TGCGCCAGCAGCCAAGGTGGCGGGAAGAAAGAGACCCAGTACTTC
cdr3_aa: CASSQGGGKKETQYF

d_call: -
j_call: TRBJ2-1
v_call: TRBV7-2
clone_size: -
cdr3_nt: TGTGCCAGCAGCTATCGGGCGGCAGGCGGGATCTCCTACAATGAGCAGTTCTTC
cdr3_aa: CASSYRAAGGISYNEQFF

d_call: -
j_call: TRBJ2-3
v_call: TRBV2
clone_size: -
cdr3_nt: TGTGCCAGCAGTGAATACACTAGCACATACCCGCAGTATTTT
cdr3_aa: CASSEYTSTYPQYF

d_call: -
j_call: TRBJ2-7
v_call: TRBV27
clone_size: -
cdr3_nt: TGTGCCAGCAGTTTAGAGGGGGTGGGAGGCTACGAGCAGTACTTC
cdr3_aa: CASSLEGVGGYEQYF

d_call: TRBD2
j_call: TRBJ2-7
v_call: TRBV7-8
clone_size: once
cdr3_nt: TGTGCCAGCAGCCAAGGACTAGCGGGAGTATACGAGCAGTACTTC
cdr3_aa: CASSQGLAGVYEQYF

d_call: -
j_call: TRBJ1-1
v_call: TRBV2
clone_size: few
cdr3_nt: TGTGCCAGCGGGGGAAACACTGAAGCTTTCTTT
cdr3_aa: CASGGNTEAFF

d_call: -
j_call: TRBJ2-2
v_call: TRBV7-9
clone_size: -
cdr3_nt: TGTGCCAGCAGCTTGTCCATTGGAGGCAGAAACACCGGGGAGCTGTTTTTT
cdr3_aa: CASSLSIGGRNTGELFF

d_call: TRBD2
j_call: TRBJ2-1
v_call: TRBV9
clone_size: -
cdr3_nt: TGTGCCAGCAGCGTAGAGGGGACTAGCGGGACGGAGCAGTTCTTC
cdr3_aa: CASSVEGTSGTEQFF

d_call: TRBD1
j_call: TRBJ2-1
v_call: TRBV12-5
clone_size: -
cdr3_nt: TGTGCTAGTGGTTTGCCCCCGGGGGGACAGGGGGTAGGTGAGCAGTTCTTC
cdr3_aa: CASGLPPGGQGVGEQFF

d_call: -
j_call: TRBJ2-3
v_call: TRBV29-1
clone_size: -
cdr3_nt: TGCAGCGTTGAAGGGACCCTCACGGAGGCCACAGATACGCAGTATTTT
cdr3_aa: CSVEGTLTEATDTQYF

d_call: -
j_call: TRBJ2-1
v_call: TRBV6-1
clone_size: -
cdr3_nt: TGTGCCAGCAGTGTCGCCGGCGGCTACAATGAGCAGTTCTTC
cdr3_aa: CASSVAGGYNEQFF

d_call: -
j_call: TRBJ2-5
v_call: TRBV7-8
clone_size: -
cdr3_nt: TGTGCCAGCAGCGACAAAACACGGAGGAGCGGGCTATACCAAGAGACCCAGTACTTC
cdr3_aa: CASSDKTRRSGLYQETQYF

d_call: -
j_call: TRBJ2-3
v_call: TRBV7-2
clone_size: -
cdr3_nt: TGTGCCAGCAACCAATTGGGGTGGGAGCAGTATTTT
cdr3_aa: CASNQLGWEQYF

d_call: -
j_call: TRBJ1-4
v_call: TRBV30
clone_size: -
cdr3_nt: TGTGCCTGGAGTGTAGCGGGGTATGGCGAAAAACTGTTTTTT
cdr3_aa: CAWSVAGYGEKLFF

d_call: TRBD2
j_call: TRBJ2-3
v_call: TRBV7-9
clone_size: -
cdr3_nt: TGTGCCAGCAGCTTAATAGCGGGAGGGCCTAGCACAGATACGCAGTATTTT
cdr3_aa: CASSLIAGGPSTDTQYF

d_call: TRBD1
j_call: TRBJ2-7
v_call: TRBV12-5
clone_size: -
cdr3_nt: TGTGCTAGTGGCAACACCGGGACAGGAGCCAACGAGCAGTACTTC
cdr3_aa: CASGNTGTGANEQYF

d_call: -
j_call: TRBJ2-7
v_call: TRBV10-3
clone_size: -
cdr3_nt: TGTGCCATCAGCGCTAAAACACAGGGTGGGGGAAGAGAGCAGTACTTC
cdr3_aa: CAISAKTQGGGREQYF

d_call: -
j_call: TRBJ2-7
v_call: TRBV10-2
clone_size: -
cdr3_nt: TGCGCCAGCGTTCGTCAGGGGGCTGGGGAGGGCTACGAGCAGTACTTC
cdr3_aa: CASVRQGAGEGYEQYF

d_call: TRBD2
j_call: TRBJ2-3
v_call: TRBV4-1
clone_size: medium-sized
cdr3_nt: TGCGCCAGCAGCCCCACTTTTAGCGGGTATAGCACAGATACGCAGTATTTT
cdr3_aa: CASSPTFSGYSTDTQYF

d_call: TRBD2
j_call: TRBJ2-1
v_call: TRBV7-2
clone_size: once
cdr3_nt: TGTGCCAGCAGCTTGGAGGGACTAGCGGGAGAAGCTGAGCAGTTCTTC
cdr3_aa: CASSLEGLAGEAEQFF

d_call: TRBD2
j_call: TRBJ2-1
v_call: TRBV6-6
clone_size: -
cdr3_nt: TGTGCCAGCAGTCTGACTAGCGGGAGTAAGAATGAGCAGTTCTTC
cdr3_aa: CASSLTSGSKNEQFF

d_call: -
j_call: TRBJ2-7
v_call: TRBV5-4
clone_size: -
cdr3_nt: TGTGCCAGCAGTCTGGGGGCTCAGGGGTCGTACGAGCAGTACTTC
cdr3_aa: CASSLGAQGSYEQYF

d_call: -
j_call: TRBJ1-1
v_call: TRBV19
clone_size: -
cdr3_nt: TGTGCCAGTAGTAGACGAGACGGCGAAGCTTTCTTT
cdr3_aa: CASSRRDGEAFF

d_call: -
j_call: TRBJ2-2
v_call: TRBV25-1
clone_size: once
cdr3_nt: TGTGCCAGCAGTCCCTCAGACAAAGCCGGGGAGCTGTTTTTT
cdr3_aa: CASSPSDKAGELFF

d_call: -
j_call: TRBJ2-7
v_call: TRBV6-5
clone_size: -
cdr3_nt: TGTGCCAGCAGTTACGGATTCCAGGGGTCCTACGAGCAGTACTTC
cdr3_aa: CASSYGFQGSYEQYF

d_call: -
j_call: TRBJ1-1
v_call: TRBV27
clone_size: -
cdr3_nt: TGTGCCAGCAGTTTATCTGCGGGGTTGAACACTGAAGCTTTCTTT
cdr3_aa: CASSLSAGLNTEAFF

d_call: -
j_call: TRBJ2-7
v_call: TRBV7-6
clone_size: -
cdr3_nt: TGTGCCAGCAGCCCCCGGACCCTAGGGGCCGAGCAGTACTTC
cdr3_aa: CASSPRTLGAEQYF

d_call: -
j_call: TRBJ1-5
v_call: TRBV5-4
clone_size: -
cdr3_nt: TGTGCCAGCAGCTTGGGGGGGGTTACGTATCAGCCCCAGCATTTT
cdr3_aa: CASSLGGVTYQPQHF

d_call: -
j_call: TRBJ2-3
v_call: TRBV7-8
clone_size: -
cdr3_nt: TGTGCCAGCAGGCCACAGGGAGACACAGATACGCAGTATTTT
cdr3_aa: CASRPQGDTDTQYF

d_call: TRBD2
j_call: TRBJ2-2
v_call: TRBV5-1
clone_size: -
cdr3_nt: TGCGCCAGCAGCCCACGGACTAGCGGAAACACCGGGGAGCTGTTTTTT
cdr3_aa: CASSPRTSGNTGELFF